Following are 11 T cell receptor beta chains from one sample sequenced in a study of neurological immune-mediated disorders. One entry per CDR3 protein, called by TCRdb with MiXCR from the 5' RACE reads. The data show roughly 100,000 distinct CDR3 sequences, around 3.3% seen once. Sequencing was performed on PBMCs. The source of these receptors is a young woman with multiple sclerosis.

This clonotype came up many times. The J gene is TRBJ2-3, the V gene TRBV5-1, with D possibly being TRBD2 (5 bases). From germline, CDR1 is SGHRS and CDR2 YFSETQ. V gave up 0 bases and J gave up 2 bases, with 10 bases separating them. This CDR3 is 15 amino acids long. The CDR3 region has the DNA TGCGCCAGCAGCTTGGTCGGGGTGGACACAGATACGCAGTATTTT. This sequence encodes CASSLVGVDTDTQYF.

This clonotype occurred many times. The chain employs TRBV9 and TRBJ1-3; weak D call: TRBD1 (6 bases). The CDR3 is 14 amino acids. Germline lookup yields CDR1 SGDLS and CDR2 YYNGEE. Trimming removed 0 bases from V and 7 bases from J, with 11 bases in between. The CDR3 bases are TGTGCCAGCAGCGTAGACAGGGTCGGCAACACCATATATTTT. Its translation is CASSVDRVGNTIYF.

This clonotype was counted a few times. The gene calls are TRBV10-3 and TRBJ1-2; TRBD1 aligns across 9 bases. Looked up from germline, CDR1 is ENHRY and CDR2 is SYGVKD. The CDR3 is made up of 13 amino acids. The junction had 8 bases not matched to a gene; V was cut back by 7 bases and J by 8 bases. CDR3 residues: CAITRGQGSGYTF. The CDR3 nucleotides read TGTGCCATCACCCGGGGACAGGGAAGCGGCTACACCTTC.

This clonotype was counted ten times or more. The chain recombines TRBV18 with TRBJ1-3, with TRBD1 identical over 12 bases. CDR3 length: 19 amino acids. Germline V CDR1 and CDR2: KGHSH, LQKENI. V gave up 5 bases and J gave up 1 base; unmatched junction bases: 12. The CDR3 DNA reads as TGTGCCAGCTCAACCCGGGACAGGGGGCGCAGTTCGTCTGGAAACACCATATATTTT. It encodes CASSTRDRGRSSSGNTIYF.

The chain employs TRBV20-1 and TRBJ2-7; no clear D gene. Trimming took 8 bases from V and 3 from J, leaving 14 bases between them. CDR1 is DFQATT and CDR2 is SNEGSKA in the germline V gene (reference sequence). The CDR3 loop spans 12 amino acids. The CDR3 DNA reads as TGCAGTTCGGTCCTGGGCCTCTACGAGCAGTACTTC. Residues: CSSVLGLYEQYF.

The sample holds many counts of this clonotype. This chain links TRBV20-1 with TRBJ1-4; D unclear. CDR1 and CDR2 from the germline V gene are DFQATT and SNEGSKA (reference sequence). The CDR3 totals 12 residues. V lost 2 bases and J 6 bases, leaving 7 bases between the germline ends. CDR3 coding DNA: TGCAGTGCTAGACCCGGGGATGAAAAACTGTTTTTT. Its protein is CSARPGDEKLFF.

At least ten counts were recorded for this clonotype. The V gene is TRBV4-1, the J gene TRBJ1-2; the match to TRBD1 covers 8 bases. Unmatched junction bases numbered 13, after V lost 0 bases and J lost 4 bases. The CDR3 loop spans 18 amino acids. CDR1 and CDR2 from the germline V gene are MGHRA and YSYEKL. This chain's CDR3 is CASSQEIGGGQVIYGYTF. In DNA form, the CDR3 reads TGCGCCAGCAGCCAAGAGATAGGAGGGGGACAGGTAATCTATGGCTACACCTTC.

This clonotype was seen ten or more times. V usage is TRBV10-2 and J usage is TRBJ2-2; TRBD2 agrees at 12 bases. The V gene end was trimmed by 8 bases and the J gene end by 7 bases; junction bases not matched to a gene: 8. CDR1 is WSHSY, CDR2 SAAADI, per germline. The CDR3 sequence is 15 residues long. The DNA of the CDR3 is TGCGCCAGCCGGCCTAGCGGGGGGGCTAGCGGGGAGCTGTTTTTT. The encoded protein is CASRPSGGASGELFF.

In its sample, this clonotype was seen many times. This chain uses TRBV10-2 with TRBJ2-7, with TRBD1 matching over 10 bases. J was trimmed by 6 bases and V by 3 bases; bases with no gene match: 8. CDR3 length equals 15 residues. Looked up from germline, CDR1 is WSHSY and CDR2 is SAAADI. The CDR3 region has the DNA TGCGCCAGCAGTGATCCTACCGGGACAGGGGTCGAGCAGTACTTC. Translating gives CASSDPTGTGVEQYF.

This clonotype has a count of ten or more. The V gene is TRBV10-3, the J gene TRBJ1-2, with D uncertain. With 4 bases removed from V and 4 bases from J, the gap between germline ends came to 10 bases. Germline values: CDR1 ENHRY, CDR2 SYGVKD. The CDR3 loop spans 13 amino acids. This CDR3 reads CAISGTGSYGYTF. For the CDR3, the DNA is TGTGCCATCAGTGGAACGGGTTCCTATGGCTACACCTTC.

This clonotype showed up many times. V and J are TRBV21-1 and TRBJ1-1; no DNA check was done on the table's D call, TRBD1. TRBV21-1 is classified as a pseudogene. The CDR3 runs to 13 residues. The CDR3 sequence: CASWRQLNTEAFF. The CDR3 DNA is TGTGCCAGCTGGAGACAGCTGAACACTGAAGCTTTCTTT.